This T cell receptor (beta chain) was found in a study of blood T cell repertoires in COVID-19. The wider study: The United States, Italy and Spain were the sources of the acute and convalescent COVID-19 samples. The analysed material was cDNA or gDNA that came from T cells, B-cell-depleted T cells, or PBMCs.

Profiling relied on immunoSEQ multiplex PCR, and the TCRdb table lists in-frame clones only, not all of them. The sample lists tens of thousands of clones; around 91% were seen once. The CDR3 totals 14 residues. Trimming left V 3 bases short and J 2 bases short, with 12 bases between. Germline loops: CDR1 SQVTM, CDR2 ANQGSEA. This clone was recorded only once. The sample was peripheral blood. This sequence was found in a man aged 55 to 70 with acute or convalescent COVID-19. J is TRBJ2-3 and V is TRBV29-1; D perhaps matches TRBD2 (6 bases). CDR3 sequence (DNA): TGCAGCGTTGACGGTAGCGGACTCACAGATACGCAGTATTTT. Its protein is CSVDGSGLTDTQYF.